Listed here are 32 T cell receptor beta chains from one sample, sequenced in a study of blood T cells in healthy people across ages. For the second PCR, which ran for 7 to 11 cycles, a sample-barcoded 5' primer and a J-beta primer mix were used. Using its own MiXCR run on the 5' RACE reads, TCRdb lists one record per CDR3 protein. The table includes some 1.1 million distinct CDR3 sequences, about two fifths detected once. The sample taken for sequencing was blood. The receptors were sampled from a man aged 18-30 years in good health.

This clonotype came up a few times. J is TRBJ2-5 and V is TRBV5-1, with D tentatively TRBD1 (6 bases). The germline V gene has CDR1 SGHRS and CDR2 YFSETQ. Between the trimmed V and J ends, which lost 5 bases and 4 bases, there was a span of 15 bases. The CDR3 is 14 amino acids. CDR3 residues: CASSQRQAGETQYF. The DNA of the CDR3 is TGCGCCAGCAGTCAAAGACAGGCGGGAGAGACCCAGTACTTC.

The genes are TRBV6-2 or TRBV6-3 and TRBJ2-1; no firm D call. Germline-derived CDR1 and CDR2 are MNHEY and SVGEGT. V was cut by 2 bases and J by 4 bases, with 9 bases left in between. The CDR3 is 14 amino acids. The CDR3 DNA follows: TGTGCCAGCAGTTACGAAATCCTTTACAATGAGCAGTTCTTC. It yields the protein CASSYEILYNEQFF.

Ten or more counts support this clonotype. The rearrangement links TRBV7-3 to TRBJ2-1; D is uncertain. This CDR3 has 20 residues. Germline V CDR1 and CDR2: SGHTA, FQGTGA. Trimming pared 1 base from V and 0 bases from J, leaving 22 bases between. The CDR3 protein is CASSLNGRVSSGSSYNEQFF. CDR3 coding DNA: TGTGCCAGCAGCTTAAACGGTAGGGTCTCTTCCGGAAGCTCCTACAATGAGCAGTTCTTC.

In nucleotides, the CDR3 is TGTGCCAGCAGCGTAGAATTTGGGGGCAACTATGGCTACACCTTC. This translates into CASSVEFGGNYGYTF. The rearrangement joins TRBV9 to TRBJ1-2, with D possibly TRBD1 on 6 matching bases. Germline V gene sequence: CDR1 SGDLS, CDR2 YYNGEE. Trimming took off 0 bases at V and 2 bases at J, with 11 bases between the two ends. This CDR3 is built from 15 residues.

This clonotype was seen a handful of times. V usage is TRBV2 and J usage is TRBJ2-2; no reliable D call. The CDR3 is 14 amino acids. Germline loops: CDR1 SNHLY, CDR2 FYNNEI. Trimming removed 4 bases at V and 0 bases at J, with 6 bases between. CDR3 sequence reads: CASSVMANTGELFF. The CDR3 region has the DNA TGTGCCAGCAGTGTGATGGCGAACACCGGGGAGCTGTTTTTT.

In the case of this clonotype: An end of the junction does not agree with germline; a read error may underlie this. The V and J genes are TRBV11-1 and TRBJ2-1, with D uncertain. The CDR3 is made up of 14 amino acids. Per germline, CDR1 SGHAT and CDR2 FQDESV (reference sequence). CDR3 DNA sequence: TGTGCCAGCAGCTTAGGAACGAAAAACAATGAGCGGTTCTTC. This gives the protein CASSLGTKNNERFF.

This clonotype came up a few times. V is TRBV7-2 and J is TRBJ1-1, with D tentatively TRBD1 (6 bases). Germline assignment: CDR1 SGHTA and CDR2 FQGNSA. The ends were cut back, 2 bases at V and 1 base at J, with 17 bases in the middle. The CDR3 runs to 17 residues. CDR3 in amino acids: CASSLQVEAGANTEAFF. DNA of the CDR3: TGTGCCAGCAGCTTACAGGTCGAGGCAGGGGCGAACACTGAAGCTTTCTTT. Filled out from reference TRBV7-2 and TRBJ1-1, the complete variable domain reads GAGVSQSPSNKVTEKGKDVELRCDPISGHTALYWYRQSLGQGLEFLIYFQGNSAPDKSGLPSDRFSAERTGGSVSTLTIQRTQQEDSAVYLCASSLQVEAGANTEAFFGQGTRLTVV.

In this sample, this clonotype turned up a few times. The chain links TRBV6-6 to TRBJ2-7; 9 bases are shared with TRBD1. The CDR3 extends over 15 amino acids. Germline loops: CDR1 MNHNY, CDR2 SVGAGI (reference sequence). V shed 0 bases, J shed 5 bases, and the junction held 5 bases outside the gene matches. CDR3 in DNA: TGTGCCAGCAGTTACTCGTTGCGGGACAGGGACGAGCAGTACTTC. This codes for CASSYSLRDRDEQYF.

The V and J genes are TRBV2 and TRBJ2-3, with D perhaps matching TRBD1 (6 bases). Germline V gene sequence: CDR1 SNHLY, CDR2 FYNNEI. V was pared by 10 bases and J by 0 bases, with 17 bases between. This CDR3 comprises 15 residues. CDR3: CATRGGLLSTDTQYF. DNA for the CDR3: TGTGCCACCAGAGGGGGTTTACTTAGCACAGATACGCAGTATTTT.

CDR3 sequence: CASSPRLGNEQFF. CDR3 DNA: TGCGCCAGCAGCCCGCGCCTAGGTAATGAGCAGTTCTTC. This chain uses TRBV4-3 with TRBJ2-1, with no clear D. The CDR3 loop spans 13 amino acids. V dropped 4 bases and J dropped 7 bases, with 11 bases sitting between them. Germline assignment: CDR1 LGHNA and CDR2 YSLEER.

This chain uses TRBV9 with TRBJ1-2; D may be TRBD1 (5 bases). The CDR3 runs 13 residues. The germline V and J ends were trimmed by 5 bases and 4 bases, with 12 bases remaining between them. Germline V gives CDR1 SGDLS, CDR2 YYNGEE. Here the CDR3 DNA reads TGTGCCAGCAGTGGACAAGTTTTCTATGGCTACACCTTC. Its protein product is CASSGQVFYGYTF.

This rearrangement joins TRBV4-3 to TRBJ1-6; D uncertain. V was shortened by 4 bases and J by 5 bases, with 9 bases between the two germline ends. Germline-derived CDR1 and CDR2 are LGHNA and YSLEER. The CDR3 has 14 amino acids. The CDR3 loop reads CASSPRNNNSPLHF. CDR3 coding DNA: TGCGCCAGCAGCCCGAGAAATAATAATTCACCCCTCCACTTT.

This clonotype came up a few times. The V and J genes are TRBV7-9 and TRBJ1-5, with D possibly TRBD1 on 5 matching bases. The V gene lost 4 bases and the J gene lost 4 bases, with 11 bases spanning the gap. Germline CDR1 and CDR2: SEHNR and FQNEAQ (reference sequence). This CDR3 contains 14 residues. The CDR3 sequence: CASSWDGPNQPQHF. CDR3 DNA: TGTGCCAGCAGCTGGGACGGCCCTAATCAGCCCCAGCATTTT.

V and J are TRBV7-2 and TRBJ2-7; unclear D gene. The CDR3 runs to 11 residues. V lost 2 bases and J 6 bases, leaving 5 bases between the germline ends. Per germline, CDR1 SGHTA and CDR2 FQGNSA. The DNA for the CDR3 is TGTGCCAGCAGCTTATATCTCGAGCAGTACTTC. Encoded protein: CASSLYLEQYF.

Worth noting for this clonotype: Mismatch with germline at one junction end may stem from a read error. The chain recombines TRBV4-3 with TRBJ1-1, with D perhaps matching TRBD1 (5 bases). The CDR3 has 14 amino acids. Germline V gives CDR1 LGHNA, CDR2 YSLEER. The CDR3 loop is CANSQESRATEAFF. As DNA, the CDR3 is TGCGCCAACAGCCAAGAGAGCAGGGCGACTGAAGCTTTCTTT.

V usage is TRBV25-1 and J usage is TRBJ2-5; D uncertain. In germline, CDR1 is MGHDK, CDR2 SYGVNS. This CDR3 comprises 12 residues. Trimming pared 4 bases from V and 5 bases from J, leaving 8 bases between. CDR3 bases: TGTGCCAGCAGTGTCCCCGGGGAGACCCAGTACTTC. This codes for CASSVPGETQYF.

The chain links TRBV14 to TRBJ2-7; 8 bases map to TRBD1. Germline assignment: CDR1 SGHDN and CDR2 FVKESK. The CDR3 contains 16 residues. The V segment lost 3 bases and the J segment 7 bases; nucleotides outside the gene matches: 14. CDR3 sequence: CASSQDPGTGYIEQYF. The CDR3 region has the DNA TGTGCCAGCAGCCAGGACCCCGGGACAGGTTATATTGAGCAGTACTTC.

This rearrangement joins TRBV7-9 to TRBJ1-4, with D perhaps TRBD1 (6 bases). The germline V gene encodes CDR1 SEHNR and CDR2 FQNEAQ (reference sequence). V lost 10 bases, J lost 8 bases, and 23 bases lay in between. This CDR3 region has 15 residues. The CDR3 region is CANKLTGRKEEKLFF. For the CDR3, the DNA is TGTGCCAACAAACTGACAGGACGCAAAGAGGAAAAACTGTTTTTT.

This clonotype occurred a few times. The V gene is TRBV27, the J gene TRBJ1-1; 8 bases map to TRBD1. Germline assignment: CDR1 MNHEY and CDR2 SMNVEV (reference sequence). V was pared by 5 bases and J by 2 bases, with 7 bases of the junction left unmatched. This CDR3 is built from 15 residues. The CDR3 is CASSPRTGINTEAFF. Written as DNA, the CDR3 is TGTGCCAGCAGTCCCCGGACAGGGATCAACACTGAAGCTTTCTTT.

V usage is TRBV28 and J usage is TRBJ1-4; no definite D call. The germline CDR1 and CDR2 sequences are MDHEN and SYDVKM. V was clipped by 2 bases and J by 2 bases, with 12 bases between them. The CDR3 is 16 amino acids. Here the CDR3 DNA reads TGTGCCAGCAGTTTAAGGCTAAAGGTCACTAATGAAAAACTGTTTTTT. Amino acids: CASSLRLKVTNEKLFF.

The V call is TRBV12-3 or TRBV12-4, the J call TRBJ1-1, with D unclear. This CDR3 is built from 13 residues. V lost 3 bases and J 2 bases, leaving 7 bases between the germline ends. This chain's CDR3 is CASSLRSNTEAFF. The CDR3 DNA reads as TGTGCCAGCAGTTTGAGGTCAAACACTGAAGCTTTCTTT.

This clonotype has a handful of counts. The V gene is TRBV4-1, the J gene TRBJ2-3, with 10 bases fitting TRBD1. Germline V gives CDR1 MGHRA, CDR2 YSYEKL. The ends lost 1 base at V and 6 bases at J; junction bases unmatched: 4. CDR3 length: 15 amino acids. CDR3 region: CASSQVRQGADTQYF. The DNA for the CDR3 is TGCGCCAGCAGCCAAGTTCGACAGGGGGCGGATACGCAGTATTTT.

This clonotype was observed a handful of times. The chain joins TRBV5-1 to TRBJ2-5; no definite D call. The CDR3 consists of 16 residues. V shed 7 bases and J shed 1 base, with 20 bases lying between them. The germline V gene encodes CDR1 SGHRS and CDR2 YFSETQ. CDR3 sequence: CASVRTPLVVQETQYF. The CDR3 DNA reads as TGCGCCAGCGTCCGAACCCCTCTAGTAGTCCAAGAGACCCAGTACTTC. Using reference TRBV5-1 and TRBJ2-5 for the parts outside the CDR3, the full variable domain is KAGVTQTPRYLIKTRGQQVTLSCSPISGHRSVSWYQQTPGQGLQFLFEYFSETQRNKGNFPGRFSGRQFSNSRSEMNVSTLELGDSALYLCASVRTPLVVQETQYFGPGTRLLVL.

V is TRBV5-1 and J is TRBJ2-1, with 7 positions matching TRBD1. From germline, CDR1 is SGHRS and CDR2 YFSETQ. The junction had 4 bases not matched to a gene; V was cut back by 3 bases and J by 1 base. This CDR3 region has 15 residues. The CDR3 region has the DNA TGCGCCAGCAGCTACGTCAGGGGGTCCTACAATGAGCAGTTCTTC. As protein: CASSYVRGSYNEQFF.

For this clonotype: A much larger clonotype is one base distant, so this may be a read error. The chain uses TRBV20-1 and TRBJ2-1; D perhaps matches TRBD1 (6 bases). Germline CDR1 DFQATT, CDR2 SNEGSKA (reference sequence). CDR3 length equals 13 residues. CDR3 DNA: TGCAGTGCTAGAGGGACAGTCTACAATGGGCAGTTCTTC. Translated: CSARGTVYNGQFF.

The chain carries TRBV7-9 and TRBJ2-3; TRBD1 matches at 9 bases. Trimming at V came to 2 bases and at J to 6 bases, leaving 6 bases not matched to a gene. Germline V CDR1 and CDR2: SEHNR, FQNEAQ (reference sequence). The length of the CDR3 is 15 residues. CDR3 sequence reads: CASSLLRTGDDTQYF. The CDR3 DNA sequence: TGTGCCAGCAGCTTACTACGGACAGGGGATGATACGCAGTATTTT.

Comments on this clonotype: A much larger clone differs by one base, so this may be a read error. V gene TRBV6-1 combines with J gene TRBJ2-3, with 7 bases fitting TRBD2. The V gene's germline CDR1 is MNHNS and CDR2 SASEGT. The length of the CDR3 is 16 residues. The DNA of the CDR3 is TGTGCCAGCAGTGAAGGGGAGGGGACGGGCGCAGATATGCAGTATTTT. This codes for CASSEGEGTGADMQYF.

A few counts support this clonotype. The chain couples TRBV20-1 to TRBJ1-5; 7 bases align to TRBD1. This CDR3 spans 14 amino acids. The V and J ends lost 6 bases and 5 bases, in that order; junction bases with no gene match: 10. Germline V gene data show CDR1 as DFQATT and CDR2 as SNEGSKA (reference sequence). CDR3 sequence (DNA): TGCAGTGCAGCACCTTCAGGGGGGGATCAGCCCCAGCATTTT. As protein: CSAAPSGGDQPQHF.

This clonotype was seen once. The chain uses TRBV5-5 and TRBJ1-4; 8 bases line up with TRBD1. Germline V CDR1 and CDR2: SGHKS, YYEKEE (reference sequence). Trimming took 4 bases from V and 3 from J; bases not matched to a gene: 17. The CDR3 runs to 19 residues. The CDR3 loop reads CASSPESTGVERPNEKLFF. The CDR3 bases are TGTGCCAGCAGCCCGGAATCGACAGGGGTTGAGCGTCCTAATGAAAAACTGTTTTTT.

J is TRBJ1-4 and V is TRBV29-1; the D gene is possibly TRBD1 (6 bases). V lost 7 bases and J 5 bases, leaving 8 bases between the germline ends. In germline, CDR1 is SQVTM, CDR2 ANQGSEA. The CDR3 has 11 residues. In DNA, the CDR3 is TGCAGCGGACAGGAGAATGAAAAACTGTTTTTT. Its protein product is CSGQENEKLFF.

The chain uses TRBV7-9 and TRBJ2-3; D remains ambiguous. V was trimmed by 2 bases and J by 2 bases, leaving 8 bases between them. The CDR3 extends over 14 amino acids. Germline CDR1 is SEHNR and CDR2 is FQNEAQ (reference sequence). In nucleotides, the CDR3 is TGTGCCAGCAGCTTAAACTCTGTCACAGATACGCAGTATTTT. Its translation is CASSLNSVTDTQYF.

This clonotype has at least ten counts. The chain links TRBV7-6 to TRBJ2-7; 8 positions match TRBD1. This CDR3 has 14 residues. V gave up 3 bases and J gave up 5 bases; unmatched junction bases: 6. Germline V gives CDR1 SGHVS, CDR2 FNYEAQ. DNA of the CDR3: TGTGCCAGCAGCTTGACAGGGGAAGTGGACGAGCAGTACTTC. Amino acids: CASSLTGEVDEQYF. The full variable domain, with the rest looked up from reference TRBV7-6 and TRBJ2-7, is GAGVSQSPRYKVTKRGQDVALRCDPISGHVSLYWYRQALGQGPEFLTYFNYEAQQDKSGLPNDRFSAERPEGSISTLTIQRTEQRDSAMYRCASSLTGEVDEQYFGPGTRLTVT.